The next 18 T cell receptor beta chains were all read from a single sample in a study of regulatory T cells in long-lasting Graves disease. According to the study, TCR beta libraries were built with iRepertoire HTBI primers and CDR3-region Arm-PCR. From the multiplex PCR reads, TCRdb called clonotypes with MiXCR, one entry per CDR3 protein. The data hold 440,000 or so distinct CDR3 sequences, with about 15% observed a single time. Described time point: newly diagnosed GD, antithyroid drugs for less than 3 months. From PBMCs, RNA was extracted and then used to make the TCR library. The same sample was also used in a study of T cells in Graves' hyperthyroidism and ophthalmopathy.

Here the sequenced sample was peripheral blood mononuclear cells (PBMCs), taken at new diagnosis, from a patient treated with antithyroid drugs. These receptors all stem from a woman aged 25-40 years with Graves disease.

This clonotype was observed at least ten times. The chain joins TRBV11-2 to TRBJ2-3; possibly TRBD1 for D (6 bases). This CDR3 is built from 16 residues. Germline assignment: CDR1 SGHAT and CDR2 FQNNGV. V lost 5 bases, J lost 1 base, and 16 bases lay in between. The CDR3 here is CASSDSDSLGTDTQYF. CDR3 DNA: TGTGCCAGCAGCGATTCGGACAGTCTGGGCACAGATACGCAGTATTTT.

This clonotype was observed at least ten times. J is TRBJ2-3 and V is TRBV28, with 9 positions matching TRBD2. CDR1 and CDR2 (germline): MDHEN, SYDVKM. The length of the CDR3 is 16 residues. V lost 7 bases to trimming and J lost 5 bases; unmatched junction nucleotides: 13. The CDR3 spells CASTRGAGGRGDTQYF. In DNA form, the CDR3 reads TGTGCCAGCACGAGGGGGGCGGGAGGGCGAGGAGATACGCAGTATTTT.

This clonotype came up a few times. V gene TRBV28 combines with J gene TRBJ2-7, with a tentative D call TRBD2 (5 bases). The V gene's germline CDR1 is MDHEN and CDR2 SYDVKM. V lost 7 bases and J 2 bases, leaving 12 bases between the germline ends. The CDR3 runs 13 residues. CDR3 protein: CASTDFMTYEQYF. The CDR3, as DNA: TGTGCCAGCACGGACTTTATGACCTACGAGCAGTACTTC.

This clonotype was counted a few times. The chain recombines TRBV10-3 with TRBJ2-3; the match to TRBD1 covers 8 bases. The CDR3 has 13 residues. The germline CDR1 and CDR2 sequences are ENHRY and SYGVKD. The trim removed 8 bases at V and 1 base at J, leaving 2 bases unmatched. The CDR3 protein is CAIAGQGTDTQYF. The CDR3 DNA reads TGTGCCATCGCGGGACAGGGCACAGATACGCAGTATTTT.

CDR3 protein: CASSPLRLNTGELFF. In nucleotides, the CDR3 is TGTGCCAGCAGCCCCCTCAGGTTAAACACCGGGGAGCTGTTTTTT. V and J are TRBV7-9 and TRBJ2-2, with D unclear. The CDR3 extends over 15 amino acids. Between the trimmed V and J ends, which lost 5 bases and 2 bases, there was a span of 12 bases. Germline V CDR1 and CDR2: SEHNR, FQNEAQ (reference sequence).

The sample holds one count of this clonotype. The chain joins TRBV4-2 to TRBJ1-1; 9 bases agree with TRBD1. This CDR3 spans 12 amino acids. V lost 4 bases, J lost 11 bases, and 5 bases stayed unmatched. Germline V lookup: CDR1 LGHNA, CDR2 YNFKEQ. For the CDR3, the DNA is TGTGCCAGCAGCCGACAGGGGGTCTACGCTTTCTTT. The encoded protein is CASSRQGVYAFF.

V gene TRBV7-8 combines with J gene TRBJ1-1, with TRBD1 matching over 7 bases. The V and J ends lost 3 bases and 6 bases, in that order; junction bases with no gene match: 16. The CDR3 is 17 residues long. Germline lookup yields CDR1 SGHVS and CDR2 FQNEAQ. The DNA for the CDR3 is TGTGCCAGCAGCTTGCGGGAGGGGGCGCAGGACCACCCTGAAGCTTTCTTT. Translated: CASSLREGAQDHPEAFF.

This chain links TRBV2 with TRBJ2-2, with no clear D. Deletions cut 7 bases from V and 1 base from J, with 10 bases between. The CDR3 covers 14 residues. The V gene's germline CDR1 is SNHLY and CDR2 FYNNEI. The DNA for the CDR3 is TGTGCCAGCAAAGGTCTGGTGAACACCGGGGAGCTGTTTTTT. Protein sequence: CASKGLVNTGELFF.

This clonotype was seen many times. The rearrangement joins TRBV2 to TRBJ2-1; 8 bases line up with TRBD1. Trimming removed 3 bases from V and 0 bases from J; junction bases left unmatched: 4. CDR1 and CDR2 (germline): SNHLY, FYNNEI. The CDR3 covers 16 residues. This CDR3 is CASSDKDRGSYNEQFF. The CDR3 DNA is TGTGCCAGCAGTGATAAAGACAGGGGCTCCTACAATGAGCAGTTCTTC.

The sample holds many counts of this clonotype. CDR3 sequence reads: CASSPGVLVEQYF. For the CDR3, the DNA is TGTGCCAGCTCACCAGGGGTTCTTGTCGAGCAGTACTTC. The chain employs TRBV18 and TRBJ2-7; D is unclear. CDR3 length: 13 residues. Germline V gene sequence: CDR1 KGHSH, CDR2 LQKENI. V shed 2 bases and J shed 6 bases, with 11 bases lying between them.

This clonotype has ten or more counts. The gene calls are TRBV12-3 or TRBV12-4 and TRBJ2-3, with D tentatively TRBD2 (6 bases). Trimming cost V 6 bases and J 4 bases, with 17 bases left between them. The CDR3 is made up of 15 amino acids. The CDR3 nucleotides are TGTGCCAGCAGCCTGATCCGGAGGGCCCCAGATACGCAGTATTTT. Protein sequence: CASSLIRRAPDTQYF.

Many counts were recorded for this clonotype. This chain joins TRBV2 and TRBJ2-1, with D perhaps matching TRBD1 (5 bases). Germline CDR1 reads SNHLY; CDR2 reads FYNNEI. V lost 5 bases and J 0 bases, leaving 8 bases between the germline ends. This CDR3 spans 14 amino acids. The CDR3: CASSPRASYNEQFF. CDR3 sequence (DNA): TGTGCCAGCAGTCCCAGGGCCTCCTACAATGAGCAGTTCTTC.

The genes are TRBV4-1 and TRBJ1-4, with a tentative D call TRBD1 (5 bases). Germline loops: CDR1 MGHRA, CDR2 YSYEKL. The V end was cut by 10 bases, the J end by 7 bases, with 19 bases between. The CDR3 contains 14 residues. CDR3 loop: CATQPGTASEKLFF. The CDR3 DNA sequence: TGCGCCACCCAACCCGGGACGGCCAGTGAAAAACTGTTTTTT.

The rearrangement joins TRBV20-1 to TRBJ1-3; D remains ambiguous. Trimming removed 3 bases at V and 0 bases at J, with 15 bases between. CDR3 length: 16 residues. Per the germline V gene, CDR1 is DFQATT and CDR2 is SNEGSKA (reference sequence). The DNA of the CDR3 is TGCAGTGCTAGTAAGGTGGAGTTACACTCTGGAAACACCATATATTTT. This sequence encodes CSASKVELHSGNTIYF.

Ten or more counts support this clonotype. This chain links TRBV6-2 or TRBV6-3 with TRBJ2-7, with D uncertain. This CDR3 spans 13 amino acids. Per germline, CDR1 MNHEY and CDR2 SVGEGT. V lost 0 bases and J lost 3, with 6 bases in between. The CDR3 region is CASSYSGDYEQYF. DNA for the CDR3: TGTGCCAGCAGTTACTCAGGCGACTACGAGCAGTACTTC.

This clonotype was counted ten times or more. The chain employs TRBV11-2 and TRBJ2-7; perhaps TRBD2 as D (5 bases). From germline, CDR1 is SGHAT and CDR2 FQNNGV. The CDR3 sequence is 12 residues long. The V and J ends lost 6 bases and 7 bases respectively, with 13 bases between them. The CDR3 protein is CASSWETGEQYF. The CDR3, as DNA: TGTGCCAGCAGTTGGGAGACGGGGGAGCAGTACTTC.

The sample holds many counts of this clonotype. V is TRBV18 and J is TRBJ2-4; 8 bases line up with TRBD2. V lost 3 bases to trimming and J lost 3 bases; unmatched junction nucleotides: 7. CDR3 length: 16 residues. CDR1 KGHSH and CDR2 LQKENI come from the germline V gene. The CDR3 coding sequence is TGTGCCAGCTCACCCCGCGGGCGGGAGGTCAAAAACATTCAGTACTTC. It specifies CASSPRGREVKNIQYF.

This clonotype has a count of ten or more. The rearrangement joins TRBV20-1 to TRBJ2-1; D is uncertain. This CDR3 comprises 13 residues. V lost 3 bases and J 3 bases, leaving 9 bases between the germline ends. Germline CDR1 is DFQATT and CDR2 is SNEGSKA (reference sequence). The CDR3 bases are TGCAGTGCTAGGGATTTATACTACAATGAGCAGTTCTTC. It encodes CSARDLYYNEQFF.